This TCR beta chain was recovered during a study of shared clonotypes between healthy human individuals. This table comes from immunoSEQ multiplex PCR, and its TCRdb copy is limited to in-frame clones, with some not included. The profile shows around 500,000 clones, roughly four fifths of them singletons. Unsorted material relied on about 90 million PBMCs as the source of genomic DNA. CDR1 SQVTM and CDR2 ANQGSEA come from the germline V gene. The CDR3 contains 11 residues. This sequence joins TRBV29-1 and TRBJ2-5; D possibly corresponds to TRBD2 (6 bases). The end of the DNA is better explained by TRBJ2-7, so the J call may be wrong. Sequences were obtained from PBMCs. The origin of this receptor is a woman aged 40 to 50 in good health. Some clones in this sample may be carry-over from other donors' samples. The CDR3: CSVGRVNEQYF. CDR3 DNA: TGCAGCGTTGGGAGGGTGAACGAGCAGTACTTC.